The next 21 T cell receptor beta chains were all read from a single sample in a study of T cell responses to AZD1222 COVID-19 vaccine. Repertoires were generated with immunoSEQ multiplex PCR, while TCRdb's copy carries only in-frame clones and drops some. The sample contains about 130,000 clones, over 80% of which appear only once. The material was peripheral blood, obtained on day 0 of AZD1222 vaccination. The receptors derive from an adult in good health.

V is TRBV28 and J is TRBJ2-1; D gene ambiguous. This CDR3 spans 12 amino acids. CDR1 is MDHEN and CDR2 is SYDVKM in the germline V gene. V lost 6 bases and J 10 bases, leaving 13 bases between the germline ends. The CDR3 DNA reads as TGTGCCAGCAGCACCAATCATAGGGAGCAGTTCTTC. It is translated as CASSTNHREQFF.

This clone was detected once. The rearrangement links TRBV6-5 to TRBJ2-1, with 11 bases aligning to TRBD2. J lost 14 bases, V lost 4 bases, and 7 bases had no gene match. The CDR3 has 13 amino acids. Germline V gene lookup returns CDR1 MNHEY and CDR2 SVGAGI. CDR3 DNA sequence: TGTGCCAGCAGTTTTTTAGCGGGGGGGATGGAGTTCTTC. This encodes CASSFLAGGMEFF.

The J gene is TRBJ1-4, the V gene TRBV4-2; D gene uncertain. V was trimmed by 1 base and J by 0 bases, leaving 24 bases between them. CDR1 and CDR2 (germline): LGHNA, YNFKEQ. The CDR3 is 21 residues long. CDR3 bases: TGTGCCAGCAGCCAAGTCCGTCAATTGGGCGGAGGATTTACAACTAATGAAAAACTGTTTTTT. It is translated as CASSQVRQLGGGFTTNEKLFF.

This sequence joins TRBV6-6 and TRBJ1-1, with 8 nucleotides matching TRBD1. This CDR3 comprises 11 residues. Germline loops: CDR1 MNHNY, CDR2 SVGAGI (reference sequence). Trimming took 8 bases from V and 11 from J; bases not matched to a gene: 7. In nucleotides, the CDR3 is TGTGCCAGCGGGCGACAGGGGCGGGCTTTCTTT. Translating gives CASGRQGRAFF.

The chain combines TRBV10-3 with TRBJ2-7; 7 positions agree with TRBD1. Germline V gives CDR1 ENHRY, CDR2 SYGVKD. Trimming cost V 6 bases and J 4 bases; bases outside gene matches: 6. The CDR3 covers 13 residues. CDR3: CAISSNRGYEQYF. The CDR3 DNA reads TGTGCCATCAGCTCCAACAGGGGATACGAGCAGTACTTC.

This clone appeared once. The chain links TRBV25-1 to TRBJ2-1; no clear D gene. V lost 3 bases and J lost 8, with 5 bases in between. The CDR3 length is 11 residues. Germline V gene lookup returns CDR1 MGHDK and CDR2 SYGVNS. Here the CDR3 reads CASSDFYEQFF. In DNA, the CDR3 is TGTGCCAGCAGTGACTTCTATGAGCAGTTCTTC. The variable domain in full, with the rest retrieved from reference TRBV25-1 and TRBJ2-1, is EADIYQTPRYLVIGTGKKITLECSQTMGHDKMYWYQQDPGMELHLIHYSYGVNSTEKGDLSSESTVSRIRTEHFPLTLESARPSHTSQYLCASSDFYEQFFGPGTRLTVL.

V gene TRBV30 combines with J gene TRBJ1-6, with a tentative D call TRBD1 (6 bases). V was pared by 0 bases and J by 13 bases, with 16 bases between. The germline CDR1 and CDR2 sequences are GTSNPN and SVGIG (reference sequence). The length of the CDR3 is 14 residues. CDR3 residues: CAWSVDRRRGPLHF. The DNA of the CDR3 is TGTGCCTGGAGTGTCGACAGGCGGCGGGGTCCCCTCCACTTT.

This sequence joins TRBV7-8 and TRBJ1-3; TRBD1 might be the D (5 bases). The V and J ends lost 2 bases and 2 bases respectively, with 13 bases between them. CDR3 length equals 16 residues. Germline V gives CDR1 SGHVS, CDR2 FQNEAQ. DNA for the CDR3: TGTGCCAGCAGCTTACAGGGACGAGGGCCTGGAAACACCATATATTTT. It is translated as CASSLQGRGPGNTIYF.

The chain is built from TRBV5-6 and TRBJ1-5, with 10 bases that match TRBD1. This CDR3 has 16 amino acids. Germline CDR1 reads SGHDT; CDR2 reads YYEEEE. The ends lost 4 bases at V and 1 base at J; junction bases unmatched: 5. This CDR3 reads CASSPWTGGSNQPQHF. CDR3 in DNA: TGTGCCAGCAGCCCCTGGACAGGGGGAAGCAATCAGCCCCAGCATTTT.

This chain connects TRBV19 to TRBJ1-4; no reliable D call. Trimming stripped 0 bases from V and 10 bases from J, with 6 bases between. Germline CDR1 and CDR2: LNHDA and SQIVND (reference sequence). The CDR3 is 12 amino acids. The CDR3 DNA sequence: TGTGCCAGTAGTATAGATTATGGAAAACTGTTTTTT. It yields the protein CASSIDYGKLFF.

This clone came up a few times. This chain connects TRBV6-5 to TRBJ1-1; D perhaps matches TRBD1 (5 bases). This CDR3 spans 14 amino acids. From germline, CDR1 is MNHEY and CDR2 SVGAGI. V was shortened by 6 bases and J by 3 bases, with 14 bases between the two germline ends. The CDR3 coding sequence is TGTGCCAGCAGCTACCTCTGGGGGGACACTGAAGCTTTCTTT. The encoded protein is CASSYLWGDTEAFF.

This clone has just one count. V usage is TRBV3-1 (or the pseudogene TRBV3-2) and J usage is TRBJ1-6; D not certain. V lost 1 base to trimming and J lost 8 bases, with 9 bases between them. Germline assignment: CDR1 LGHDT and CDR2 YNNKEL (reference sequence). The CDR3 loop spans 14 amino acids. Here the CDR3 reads CASSQVNSHSPLHF. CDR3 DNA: TGTGCCAGCAGCCAAGTTAACAGCCATTCACCCCTCCACTTT.

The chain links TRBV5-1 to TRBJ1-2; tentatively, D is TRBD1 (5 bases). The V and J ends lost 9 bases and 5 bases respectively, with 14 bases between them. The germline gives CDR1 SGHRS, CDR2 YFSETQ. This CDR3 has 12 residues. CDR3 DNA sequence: TGCGCCACCTCGGACATTGGTTATGGCTACACCTTC. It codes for CATSDIGYGYTF.

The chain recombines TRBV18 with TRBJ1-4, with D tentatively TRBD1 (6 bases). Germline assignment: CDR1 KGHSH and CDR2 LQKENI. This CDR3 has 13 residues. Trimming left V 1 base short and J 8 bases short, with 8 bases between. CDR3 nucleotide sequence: TGTGCCAGCTCACCACAGGGGGACGAAAAACTGTTTTTT. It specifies CASSPQGDEKLFF.

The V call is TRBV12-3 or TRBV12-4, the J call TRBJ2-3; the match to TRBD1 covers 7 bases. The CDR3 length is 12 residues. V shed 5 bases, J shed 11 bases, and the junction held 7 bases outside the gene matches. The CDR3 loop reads CASSPGDSKQYF. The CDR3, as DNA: TGTGCCAGCAGTCCCGGGGACAGTAAGCAGTATTTT.

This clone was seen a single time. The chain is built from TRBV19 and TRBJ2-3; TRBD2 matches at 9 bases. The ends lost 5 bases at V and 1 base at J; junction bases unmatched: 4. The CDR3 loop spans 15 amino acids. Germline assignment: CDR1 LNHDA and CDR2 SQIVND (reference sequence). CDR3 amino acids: CASSPRTSGTDTQYF. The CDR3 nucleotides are TGTGCCAGTAGTCCGAGGACTAGCGGCACAGATACGCAGTATTTT.

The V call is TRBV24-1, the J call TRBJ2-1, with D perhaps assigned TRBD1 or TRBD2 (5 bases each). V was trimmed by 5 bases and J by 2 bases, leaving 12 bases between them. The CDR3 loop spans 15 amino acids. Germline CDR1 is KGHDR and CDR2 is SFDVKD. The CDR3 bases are TGTGCCACCAGTGCCGGGACCCCAACCTACAATGAGCAGTTCTTC. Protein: CATSAGTPTYNEQFF.

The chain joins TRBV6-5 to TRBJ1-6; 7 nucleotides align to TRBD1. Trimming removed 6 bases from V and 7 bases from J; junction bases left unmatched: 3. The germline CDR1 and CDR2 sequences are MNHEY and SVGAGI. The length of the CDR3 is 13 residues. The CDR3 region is CASRGTVNSPLHF. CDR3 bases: TGTGCCAGCAGAGGGACAGTAAATTCACCCCTCCACTTT.

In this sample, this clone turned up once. The chain's CDR3 is CAPQPVDRSEESTEAFF. As DNA, the CDR3 is TGTGCCCCGCAACCGGTAGACAGGTCTGAAGAAAGCACTGAAGCTTTCTTT. The chain employs TRBV27 and TRBJ1-1; weak D call: TRBD1 (6 bases). Trimming removed 11 bases at V and 4 bases at J, with 29 bases between. CDR1 and CDR2 from the germline V gene are MNHEY and SMNVEV (reference sequence). The CDR3 contains 17 residues.

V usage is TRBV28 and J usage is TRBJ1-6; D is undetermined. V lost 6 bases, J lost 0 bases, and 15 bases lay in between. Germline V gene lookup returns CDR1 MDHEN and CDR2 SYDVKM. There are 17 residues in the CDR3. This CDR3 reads CASRSPGWSSYNSPLHF. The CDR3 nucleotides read TGTGCCAGCAGGTCCCCCGGGTGGAGCTCCTATAATTCACCCCTCCACTTT.

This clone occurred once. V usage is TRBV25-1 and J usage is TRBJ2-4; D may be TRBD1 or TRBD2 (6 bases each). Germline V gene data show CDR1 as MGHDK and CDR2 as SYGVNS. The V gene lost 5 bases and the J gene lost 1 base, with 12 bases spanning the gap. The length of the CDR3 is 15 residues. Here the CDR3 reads CASSTRGGAKNIQYF. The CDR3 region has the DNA TGTGCCAGCAGTACCCGAGGGGGGGCCAAAAACATTCAGTACTTC.